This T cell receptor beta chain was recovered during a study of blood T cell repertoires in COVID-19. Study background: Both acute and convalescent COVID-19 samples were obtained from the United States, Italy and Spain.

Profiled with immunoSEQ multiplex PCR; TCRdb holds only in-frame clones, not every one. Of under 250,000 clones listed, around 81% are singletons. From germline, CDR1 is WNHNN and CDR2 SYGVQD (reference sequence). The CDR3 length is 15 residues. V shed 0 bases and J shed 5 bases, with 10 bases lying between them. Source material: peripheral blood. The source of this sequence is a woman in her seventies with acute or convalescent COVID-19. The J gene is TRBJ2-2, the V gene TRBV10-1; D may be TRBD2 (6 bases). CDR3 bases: TGCGCCAGCAGTGAGTCTGGAGGGAGAACCGGGGAGCTGTTTTTT. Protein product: CASSESGGRTGELFF.